One sample yielded the 9 T cell receptor beta chains listed below, sequenced in a study of cytomegalovirus exposure and HLA in healthy donors. Both 60 Vbeta primers and 13 Jbeta primers went into the PCR. Measured with immunoSEQ multiplex PCR; TCRdb has only the in-frame clones, and not every one. This table has about 50,000 clones, over 60% appearing once. Material: PBMCs. The receptor set was obtained from a man aged 30 to 39 in good health and CMV-seropositive.

This sequence joins TRBV5-1 and TRBJ1-3; 7 bases are shared with TRBD1. CDR1 SGHRS and CDR2 YFSETQ come from the germline V gene. This CDR3 region has 17 residues. The V gene end was trimmed by 0 bases and the J gene end by 1 base; junction bases not matched to a gene: 7. DNA for the CDR3: TGCGCCAGCAGCTTGGGCGTACAGGGGAATTCTGGAAACACCATATATTTT. Its protein product is CASSLGVQGNSGNTIYF.

This clone was observed a single time. V and J are TRBV7-2 and TRBJ2-7; 7 bases match TRBD1. V lost 3 bases to trimming and J lost 3 bases; unmatched junction nucleotides: 2. Germline V gene sequence: CDR1 SGHTA, CDR2 FQGNSA. The CDR3 contains 13 residues. The CDR3 reads CASSLQGVYEQYF. Here the CDR3 DNA reads TGTGCCAGCAGCTTGCAGGGGGTCTACGAGCAGTACTTC.

The chain couples TRBV27 to TRBJ1-1; 7 nucleotides agree with TRBD1. Germline V gene sequence: CDR1 MNHEY, CDR2 SMNVEV (reference sequence). The V segment lost 2 bases and the J segment 3 bases; nucleotides outside the gene matches: 12. CDR3 length equals 17 residues. The CDR3 DNA reads as TGTGCCAGCAGTTTACTCGTTTCGGGCAGGGGGTACACTGAAGCTTTCTTT. Protein: CASSLLVSGRGYTEAFF.

The genes are TRBV19 and TRBJ1-5; 7 positions match TRBD1. This CDR3 is 14 amino acids long. Per germline, CDR1 LNHDA and CDR2 SQIVND (reference sequence). The junction had 2 bases not matched to a gene; V was cut back by 5 bases and J by 1 base. CDR3 residues: CASSDRASNQPQHF. DNA of the CDR3: TGTGCCAGTAGTGACAGGGCAAGCAATCAGCCCCAGCATTTT.

The V call is TRBV29-1, the J call TRBJ2-7, with 9 bases fitting TRBD2. Losses at the gene ends were 5 bases for V and 2 bases for J; bases not matched to a gene: 4. The CDR3 extends over 13 amino acids. Looked up from germline, CDR1 is SQVTM and CDR2 is ANQGSEA. DNA for the CDR3: TGCAGCGTTCAAGCGGGGGGACCCTACGAGCAGTACTTC. Its translation is CSVQAGGPYEQYF.

Details on this clone: Within the sample, other DNA sequences also encode this same CDR3. The chain is built from TRBV19 and TRBJ2-5; D might be TRBD1 (6 bases). CDR1 and CDR2 (germline): LNHDA, SQIVND (reference sequence). V was trimmed by 3 bases and J by 0 bases, leaving 17 bases between them. This CDR3 region has 17 residues. CDR3 sequence (DNA): TGTGCCAGTAGTATGGCCCCCACAGGGTCCCACCAAGAGACCCAGTACTTC. It codes for CASSMAPTGSHQETQYF.

The rearrangement uses TRBV7-8 and TRBJ1-3; D remains ambiguous. This CDR3 has 12 amino acids. Trimming shortened V by 5 bases and J by 5 bases, and 7 bases separated the two germline ends. Germline V lookup: CDR1 SGHVS, CDR2 FQNEAQ. The CDR3 loop reads CASSPYRNTIYF. CDR3 sequence (DNA): TGTGCCAGCAGCCCCTACCGAAACACCATATATTTT.

The J gene is TRBJ1-6, the V gene TRBV5-8; D is unresolved. Looked up from germline, CDR1 is SGHTS and CDR2 is YDEGEE. The CDR3 consists of 14 residues. Trimming cost V 1 base and J 7 bases, with 9 bases left between them. The CDR3, as DNA: TGTGCCAGCAGCTTGCAACGAGCCAATTCACCCCTCCACTTT. It translates to CASSLQRANSPLHF.

The chain uses TRBV30 and TRBJ2-1, with 10 bases identical to TRBD1. After removal of 3 bases from V and 12 bases from J, the junction contained 14 bases not matched to a gene. The CDR3 contains 15 residues. Germline-derived CDR1 and CDR2 are GTSNPN and SVGIG (reference sequence). CDR3 protein: CAWRVTGGLFQGQFF. CDR3 sequence (DNA): TGTGCCTGGAGGGTGACAGGGGGCTTATTTCAGGGGCAGTTCTTC.